In this sample, the clone carrying this T cell receptor beta chain turned up many times. Its antigen is not identified. Germline V lookup: CDR1 LNHDA, CDR2 SQIVND (reference sequence). The CDR3 extends over 15 amino acids. Trimming cost V 5 bases and J 2 bases; bases outside gene matches: 8. Genomic DNA provided the template from which TCR beta VDJ and CDR3 profiles were obtained. TCRdb re-analysed the reads in MiXCR, keeping a single row per CDR3 protein. The sample has some 180,000 distinct CDR3 sequences, about 50% seen once. Before being chosen for sequencing, patients had shown CD8+CD57+ cell expansion by flow cytometry. This sample is drawn from a study of CD8+CD57+ T cells in acquired aplastic anemia. General observations from the study: Patients shared some 29 CD8+ CDR3 sequences with controls.

This chain uses TRBV19 with TRBJ2-7; 8 bases map to TRBD1. Sample: sorted CD4+, CD8+, or CD8+CD57+ T cells (not recorded which) from PBMCs. The source of this sequence is a human donor with aplastic anemia. The CDR3 nucleotides are TGTGCCAGTAGTTACACGGACAGGGCGACCTACGAGCAGTACTTC. It is translated as CASSYTDRATYEQYF.